The entry below gives a single T cell receptor (beta chain) sequence along with its context. The antigen remains undetermined. The PCR made use of 60 Vbeta and 13 Jbeta primers. The method was immunoSEQ multiplex PCR; TCRdb's version includes in-frame clones alone and lacks a portion of them. The sample lists 150,000 or so clones; about 83% were seen once. Unmatched junction bases numbered 7, after V lost 6 bases and J lost 7 bases. This CDR3 has 15 amino acids. Germline CDR1 is SEHNR and CDR2 is FQNEAQ (reference sequence). This sample is part of a study of cytomegalovirus exposure and HLA in healthy donors. Findings and caveats of the study: Rarity held for most TCR sequences, but there were some public TCRs that occurred in many donors.

The rearrangement joins TRBV7-9 to TRBJ2-1; 12 nucleotides agree with TRBD2. The clonotype comes from a woman aged 40 to 50 in good health and CMV-seronegative. The specimen sequenced was PBMCs. The CDR3 reads CASRTTSGRLNEQFF. In DNA, the CDR3 is TGTGCCAGCAGAACGACTAGCGGGAGATTAAATGAGCAGTTCTTC.